Presented here are 31 T cell receptor beta chains from one specimen sequenced in a study of cytomegalovirus exposure and HLA in healthy donors. A multiplex PCR was run with 60 Vbeta primers and 13 Jbeta primers. Using immunoSEQ multiplex PCR, the repertoire was profiled, and TCRdb retains in-frame clones only, with some absent. The table lists 150,000 to 200,000 clones, 60% to 85% of them singletons. The sample taken for sequencing was PBMCs. All receptors derive from a man aged 40-49 years in good health and CMV-seronegative.

The chain has TRBV4-1 and TRBJ2-2; 8 bases agree with TRBD2. Germline values: CDR1 MGHRA, CDR2 YSYEKL. The J segment lost 11 bases and the V segment lost 3 bases, leaving 5 bases of the junction unmatched. This CDR3 region has 13 residues. CDR3 in amino acids: CASSQIGGAELFF. The DNA for the CDR3 is TGCGCCAGCAGCCAGATCGGGGGGGCTGAGCTGTTTTTT.

V is TRBV9 and J is TRBJ2-5; D unresolved. The CDR3 runs 12 residues. Between the trimmed V and J ends, which lost 3 bases and 1 base, there was a span of 4 bases. The V gene's germline CDR1 is SGDLS and CDR2 YYNGEE. The CDR3 reads CASSGAQETQYF. The CDR3 DNA reads as TGTGCCAGCAGCGGGGCCCAAGAGACCCAGTACTTC.

This chain joins TRBV10-1 and TRBJ2-5; tentative D call: TRBD2 (6 bases). The CDR3 is made up of 15 amino acids. Germline lookup yields CDR1 WNHNN and CDR2 SYGVQD (reference sequence). V lost 6 bases, J lost 3 bases, and 17 bases lay in between. The CDR3 coding sequence is TGCGCCAGCAGCGGGGGACCAGGGTTAAAAGAGACCCAGTACTTC. Its translation is CASSGGPGLKETQYF.

For this clone: One end of the junction is discordant with germline, which a read error may explain. The chain combines TRBV7-9 with TRBJ2-2; D perhaps matches TRBD1 (6 bases). The germline CDR1 and CDR2 sequences are SEHNR and FQNEAQ (reference sequence). This CDR3 is 16 amino acids long. CDR3 DNA sequence: TGTTCCAGCAGCCCCCATACAGGGAGAAACACCGGGGAGCTGTTTTTT. Encoded protein: CSSSPHTGRNTGELFF.

The chain links TRBV7-2 to TRBJ1-1; D may be TRBD1 (5 bases). Germline-derived CDR1 and CDR2 are SGHTA and FQGNSA. The CDR3 covers 17 residues. With 0 bases removed from V and 1 base from J, the gap between germline ends came to 15 bases. CDR3 nucleotide sequence: TGTGCCAGCAGCTTAGCACTACTAACAGGAACGAACACTGAAGCTTTCTTT. Translated: CASSLALLTGTNTEAFF.

This sequence joins TRBV12-5 and TRBJ1-5, with a weak D call TRBD1 (6 bases). There are 14 residues in the CDR3. Looked up from germline, CDR1 is LGHNT and CDR2 is FRNRAP. The germline V and J ends were trimmed by 5 bases and 6 bases, with 14 bases remaining between them. CDR3 nucleotide sequence: TGTGCTAGTGGTACGGACAGACTGGGTCAGCCCCAGCATTTT. Translated, it gives CASGTDRLGQPQHF.

The chain couples TRBV5-6 to TRBJ2-2; D uncertain. V was shortened by 0 bases and J by 6 bases, with 6 bases between the two germline ends. Germline values: CDR1 SGHDT, CDR2 YYEEEE. CDR3 size: 13 residues. The CDR3 coding sequence is TGTGCCAGCAGCTTGGTGGGCCCCGGGGAGCTGTTTTTT. It translates to CASSLVGPGELFF.

The chain links TRBV5-1 to TRBJ1-3, with 10 nucleotides matching TRBD1. The ends lost 2 bases at V and 0 bases at J; junction bases unmatched: 2. This CDR3 has 16 amino acids. The V gene's germline CDR1 is SGHRS and CDR2 YFSETQ. CDR3 nucleotides: TGCGCCAGCAGCTTTGGGACAGGGGACTCTGGAAACACCATATATTTT. Translation: CASSFGTGDSGNTIYF.

This clone was detected once. The junction departs from the called germline gene at one end, perhaps through a read error. CDR3 nucleotides: TGTGCCAGCAGCTTAACTAGAAACCAAGGGACCCAGTACTTC. Protein: CASSLTRNQGTQYF. This sequence joins TRBV7-2 and TRBJ2-5; tentative D call: TRBD2 (5 bases). Germline V CDR1 and CDR2: SGHTA, FQGNSA. This CDR3 is 14 amino acids long.

In its sample, this clone was seen once. This chain connects TRBV5-1 to TRBJ2-2, with 7 nucleotides matching TRBD2. Germline V gene sequence: CDR1 SGHRS, CDR2 YFSETQ. This CDR3 region has 16 residues. J lost 4 bases, V lost 4 bases, and 10 bases had no gene match. For the CDR3, the DNA is TGCGCCAGCAGCCCGGATCCCCAGCGGGGCACCGGGGAGCTGTTTTTT. Protein product: CASSPDPQRGTGELFF.

The chain joins TRBV27 to TRBJ2-1, with 7 bases matching TRBD2. This CDR3 has 17 amino acids. The ends lost 5 bases at V and 2 bases at J; junction bases unmatched: 12. The germline gives CDR1 MNHEY, CDR2 SMNVEV (reference sequence). In nucleotides, the CDR3 is TGTGCCAGCAGTACCCCCTCTAGCGGCCCTGCCTACAATGAGCAGTTCTTC. This encodes CASSTPSSGPAYNEQFF.

V usage is TRBV7-9 and J usage is TRBJ2-5, with 9 bases matching TRBD2. The trim removed 5 bases at V and 4 bases at J, leaving 5 bases unmatched. The CDR3 sequence is 14 residues long. Germline V gives CDR1 SEHNR, CDR2 FQNEAQ (reference sequence). CDR3 nucleotides: TGTGCCAGCAGCCCTAGCGGGGTTGCAGAGACCCAGTACTTC. It codes for CASSPSGVAETQYF. Filled out from reference TRBV7-9 and TRBJ2-5, the complete variable domain reads DTGVSQNPRHKITKRGQNVTFRCDPISEHNRLYWYRQTLGQGPEFLTYFQNEAQLEKSRLLSDRFSAERPKGSFSTLEIQRTEQGDSAMYLCASSPSGVAETQYFGPGTRLLVL.

The V call is TRBV18, the J call TRBJ1-1; D is unresolved. Trimming left V 3 bases short and J 3 bases short, with 11 bases between. Germline V gene lookup returns CDR1 KGHSH and CDR2 LQKENI. The CDR3 loop spans 14 amino acids. The CDR3 bases are TGTGCCAGCTCACCCTCCGGGTGGGACACTGAAGCTTTCTTT. Translated: CASSPSGWDTEAFF.

The chain recombines TRBV7-2 with TRBJ2-2; 7 bases are a match to TRBD1. The germline gives CDR1 SGHTA, CDR2 FQGNSA. The CDR3 is 14 amino acids. The V and J ends lost 5 bases and 5 bases, in that order; junction bases with no gene match: 5. The CDR3 sequence: CASSPTGFTGELFF. In DNA form, the CDR3 reads TGTGCCAGCAGCCCGACAGGGTTTACCGGGGAGCTGTTTTTT.

The V and J genes are TRBV5-1 and TRBJ1-2; D is undetermined. V lost 0 bases to trimming and J lost 8 bases, with 14 bases between them. This CDR3 spans 14 amino acids. The germline gives CDR1 SGHRS, CDR2 YFSETQ. CDR3 coding DNA: TGCGCCAGCAGCTTGGAGGCTCCGGAGGGCGGCTACACCTTC. Translating gives CASSLEAPEGGYTF.

The chain is built from TRBV19 and TRBJ1-6; no clear D gene. V was shortened by 5 bases and J by 13 bases, with 21 bases between the two germline ends. Looked up from germline, CDR1 is LNHDA and CDR2 is SQIVND (reference sequence). The CDR3 extends over 15 amino acids. CDR3 sequence (DNA): TGTGCCAGTAGTTTCGATGGCACAGCCCCCTTCCCCCTCCACTTT. Its translation is CASSFDGTAPFPLHF.

The chain has TRBV25-1 and TRBJ1-3, with D uncertain. The length of the CDR3 is 12 residues. Trimming removed 11 bases at V and 0 bases at J, with 8 bases between. Looked up from germline, CDR1 is MGHDK and CDR2 is SYGVNS. The CDR3 DNA reads TGTGCCCCCCCCGGCTCTGGAAACACCATATATTTT. This gives the protein CAPPGSGNTIYF.

The gene calls are TRBV12-5 and TRBJ2-3; TRBD2 matches at 13 bases. Per germline, CDR1 LGHNT and CDR2 FRNRAP. The CDR3 is made up of 17 amino acids. The V segment lost 7 bases and the J segment 1 base; nucleotides outside the gene matches: 8. The CDR3 coding sequence is TGTGCTAGTGCCCTGGGGGGGACTAGCGGGGGCACAGATACGCAGTATTTT. Its protein is CASALGGTSGGTDTQYF.

The V and J genes are TRBV14 and TRBJ1-2, with TRBD1 as a possible D gene (6 bases). This CDR3 has 14 amino acids. Germline V lookup: CDR1 SGHDN, CDR2 FVKESK. Trimming took 4 bases from V and 8 from J, leaving 17 bases between them. The CDR3 DNA reads TGTGCCAGCAGCCCGACGAGGTTGGGGGCGGGCTACACCTTC. Its translation is CASSPTRLGAGYTF. Combining the CDR3 with reference TRBV14 and TRBJ1-2 gives the whole variable domain EAGVTQFPSHSVIEKGQTVTLRCDPISGHDNLYWYRRVMGKEIKFLLHFVKESKQDESGMPNNRFLAERTGGTYSTLKVQPAELEDSGVYFCASSPTRLGAGYTFGSGTRLTVV.

This clone was counted once. The genes are TRBV4-3 and TRBJ2-2, with 11 bases fitting TRBD2. This CDR3 comprises 15 residues. Germline CDR1 is LGHNA and CDR2 is YSLEER. V was clipped by 2 bases and J by 6 bases; unmatched bases: 2. The CDR3 region is CASSQLAGGAGELFF. In DNA, the CDR3 is TGCGCCAGCAGCCAACTAGCGGGGGGCGCCGGGGAGCTGTTTTTT.

CDR3 in amino acids: CASSEFEGDTEAFF. CDR3 in DNA: TGTGCCAGCAGTGAATTCGAGGGGGACACTGAAGCTTTCTTT. This rearrangement joins TRBV6-1 to TRBJ1-1; possibly TRBD1 for D (6 bases). V lost 2 bases, J lost 3 bases, and 10 bases lay in between. Germline V CDR1 and CDR2: MNHNS, SASEGT. The CDR3 spans 14 residues.

This rearrangement joins TRBV4-3 to TRBJ2-7, with D hard to call. The CDR3 runs to 13 residues. Between the trimmed V and J ends, which lost 3 bases and 4 bases, there was a span of 10 bases. Germline V gives CDR1 LGHNA, CDR2 YSLEER. The CDR3: CASSHSVTYEQYF. The CDR3 DNA follows: TGCGCCAGCAGCCACAGCGTTACGTACGAGCAGTACTTC.

The chain uses TRBV5-1 and TRBJ2-2; TRBD2 is a possible D gene (5 bases). Trimming removed 1 base from V and 3 bases from J, with 10 bases in between. This CDR3 is 15 amino acids long. Germline V gives CDR1 SGHRS, CDR2 YFSETQ. The CDR3 DNA follows: TGCGCCAGCAGCTTGTACGGGCGGGACACCGGGGAGCTGTTTTTT. Translated: CASSLYGRDTGELFF.

The chain couples TRBV11-3 to TRBJ2-3; D gene ambiguous. V dropped 0 bases and J dropped 2 bases, with 6 bases sitting between them. The CDR3 is 14 residues long. Looked up from germline, CDR1 is SGHNT and CDR2 is YENEEA. The CDR3 coding sequence is TGTGCCAGCAGCTTAGATTTCCTCACAGATACGCAGTATTTT. Translation gives CASSLDFLTDTQYF.

The chain carries TRBV7-9 and TRBJ2-1, with D possibly being TRBD1 (5 bases). The CDR3 has 12 residues. Germline CDR1 and CDR2: SEHNR and FQNEAQ (reference sequence). Trimming pared 2 bases from V and 9 bases from J, leaving 8 bases between. For the CDR3, the DNA is TGTGCCAGCAGCTTAAGGGGCGGTGAGCAGTTCTTC. Protein: CASSLRGGEQFF.

This clone has just a few counts. This rearrangement joins TRBV30 to TRBJ1-1, with TRBD1 matching over 7 bases. From germline, CDR1 is GTSNPN and CDR2 SVGIG (reference sequence). CDR3 length: 15 amino acids. With 5 bases clipped from V and 1 base from J, the junction kept 10 bases outside the gene matches. The CDR3: CAWVPGTAENTEAFF. The DNA for the CDR3 is TGTGCCTGGGTTCCGGGGACAGCCGAGAACACTGAAGCTTTCTTT.

The V call is TRBV5-4, the J call TRBJ1-2; 11 positions match TRBD1. In germline, CDR1 is SGHNT, CDR2 YYREEE (reference sequence). The ends lost 4 bases at V and 4 bases at J; junction bases unmatched: 3. The CDR3 totals 14 residues. The CDR3 reads CASSPDRGPYGYTF. CDR3 DNA: TGTGCCAGCAGCCCGGACAGGGGGCCCTATGGCTACACCTTC.

The chain is built from TRBV4-1 and TRBJ2-7, with D uncertain. Per germline, CDR1 MGHRA and CDR2 YSYEKL. The CDR3 is 16 residues long. V was trimmed by 0 bases and J by 1 base, leaving 13 bases between them. CDR3 loop: CASSQDPRVGSYEQYF. In DNA, the CDR3 is TGCGCCAGCAGCCAAGATCCCCGGGTAGGTTCCTACGAGCAGTACTTC.

V and J are TRBV12-5 and TRBJ2-6; a possible D gene is TRBD1 (6 bases). Germline CDR1 is LGHNT and CDR2 is FRNRAP. The CDR3 sequence is 17 residues long. V lost 3 bases and J 3 bases, leaving 15 bases between the germline ends. Here the CDR3 reads CASGLKQGIFGANVLTF. The CDR3 DNA sequence: TGTGCTAGTGGTTTAAAACAGGGAATTTTTGGGGCCAACGTCCTGACTTTC. Based on the CDR3 plus reference TRBV12-5 and TRBJ2-6, the full variable domain is DARVTQTPRHKVTEMGQEVTMRCQPILGHNTVFWYRQTMMQGLELLAYFRNRAPLDDSGMPKDRFSAEMPDATLATLKIQPSEPRDSAVYFCASGLKQGIFGANVLTFGAGSRLTVL.

The rearrangement uses TRBV30 and TRBJ1-1, with 11 bases matching TRBD1. V lost 2 bases to trimming and J lost 4 bases; unmatched junction nucleotides: 9. Germline CDR1 GTSNPN, CDR2 SVGIG (reference sequence). The CDR3 covers 16 residues. CDR3 region: CAWSPGTGGIGTEAFF. The CDR3 DNA is TGTGCCTGGAGTCCCGGGACAGGGGGGATTGGCACTGAAGCTTTCTTT.

This clone was detected only once. This sequence joins TRBV29-1 and TRBJ2-3, with no clear D. The CDR3 is made up of 12 amino acids. Germline V gives CDR1 SQVTM, CDR2 ANQGSEA. Trimming left V 7 bases short and J 9 bases short, with 17 bases between. The CDR3 loop is CSGSLEPPTQYF. CDR3 nucleotides: TGCAGCGGATCACTTGAACCTCCAACGCAGTATTTT.